A single sample gave rise to the 14 T cell receptor beta chains below, sequenced in a study of cytomegalovirus exposure and HLA in healthy donors. PCR involved 60 Vbeta and 13 Jbeta primers. Repertoires were generated with immunoSEQ multiplex PCR, while TCRdb's copy carries only in-frame clones and drops some. Of 150,000 to 200,000 clones in the sample, over 80% were seen once. The sequencing sample was made of PBMCs. These receptors were collected from a woman aged 18-30 years in good health and CMV-seronegative.

This clone was counted a single time. The chain uses TRBV7-2 and TRBJ2-7, with 9 bases matching TRBD1. CDR3 length: 15 amino acids. Germline values: CDR1 SGHTA, CDR2 FQGNSA. V trimming: 5 bases; J trimming: 3 bases; junction bases outside the gene matches: 8. Here the CDR3 reads CASSPRTGEGYEQYF. CDR3 DNA: TGTGCCAGCAGCCCCCGGACAGGGGAGGGCTACGAGCAGTACTTC.

The chain carries TRBV6-5 and TRBJ2-3; D possibly corresponds to TRBD1 (6 bases). The V end lost 5 bases, the J end lost 3 bases, and 9 bases lay between the germline ends. The length of the CDR3 is 13 residues. Germline assignment: CDR1 MNHEY and CDR2 SVGAGI. CDR3 loop: CASSLTGTDTQYF. CDR3 nucleotide sequence: TGTGCCAGCAGTCTCACAGGGACAGATACGCAGTATTTT.

V is TRBV19 and J is TRBJ1-2, with D hard to call. Germline values: CDR1 LNHDA, CDR2 SQIVND (reference sequence). CDR3 length: 17 amino acids. Trimming removed 1 base from V and 3 bases from J, with 18 bases in between. The CDR3 nucleotides read TGTGCCAGTAGTATAGCCTCGGCGCCACTATCACACTATGGCTACACCTTC. This encodes CASSIASAPLSHYGYTF.

This clone was seen a handful of times. The V call is TRBV5-4, the J call TRBJ1-2; no clear D gene. CDR1 is SGHNT and CDR2 is YYREEE in the germline V gene (reference sequence). V lost 3 bases, J lost 4 bases, and 16 bases lay in between. This CDR3 spans 15 amino acids. CDR3 DNA: TGTGCCAGCAGCTCGCCGCGGCGACTGATCTATGGCTACACCTTC. Residues: CASSSPRRLIYGYTF.

The chain combines TRBV27 with TRBJ2-7, with TRBD2 matching 7 bases. Losses at the gene ends were 3 bases for V and 6 bases for J; bases not matched to a gene: 8. Germline CDR1 reads MNHEY; CDR2 reads SMNVEV (reference sequence). CDR3 length equals 14 residues. This CDR3 is CASSFRLAVREQYF. As DNA, the CDR3 is TGTGCCAGCAGTTTTCGGCTAGCGGTACGCGAGCAGTACTTC.

The chain couples TRBV18 to TRBJ1-4; maybe TRBD1 (6 bases). CDR1 KGHSH and CDR2 LQKENI come from the germline V gene. This CDR3 has 12 amino acids. Trimming removed 5 bases from V and 7 bases from J, with 8 bases in between. In nucleotides, the CDR3 is TGTGCCAGCTCAAGAGGGGGTGAAAAACTGTTTTTT. Its translation is CASSRGGEKLFF.

This chain uses TRBV28 with TRBJ2-4; 7 bases are a match to TRBD2. Per germline, CDR1 MDHEN and CDR2 SYDVKM. The CDR3 consists of 22 residues. The trim removed 7 bases at V and 0 bases at J, leaving 27 bases unmatched. In nucleotides, the CDR3 is TGTGCCAGCACCTCCGGCTCTCTCGTAGCGGGTTGGCAGGTACTAGCCAAAAACATTCAGTACTTC. It codes for CASTSGSLVAGWQVLAKNIQYF.

The chain joins TRBV6-1 to TRBJ2-2, with TRBD1 matching 9 bases. Trimming removed 4 bases from V and 4 bases from J; junction bases left unmatched: 4. This CDR3 spans 15 amino acids. Germline V gene data show CDR1 as MNHNS and CDR2 as SASEGT. CDR3 DNA: TGTGCCAGCAGTGGCCGGACAGGGGTCACCGGGGAGCTGTTTTTT. As protein: CASSGRTGVTGELFF.

This clone is a singleton in its sample. The CDR3 DNA is TGTGCCAGCAGCTTGTTTTCCGACGGAGGGCCCCAGCATTTT. Translation gives CASSLFSDGGPQHF. The chain combines TRBV5-5 with TRBJ1-5; D gene ambiguous. This CDR3 is built from 14 residues. Per the germline V gene, CDR1 is SGHKS and CDR2 is YYEKEE (reference sequence). V was shortened by 1 base and J by 9 bases, with 14 bases between the two germline ends.

The gene calls are TRBV7-2 and TRBJ1-6; D not resolved. Trimming took 1 base from V and 7 from J, leaving 11 bases between them. Germline V gene lookup returns CDR1 SGHTA and CDR2 FQGNSA. The CDR3 has 15 amino acids. Written as DNA, the CDR3 is TGTGCCAGCAGCTTAGTTCGGACGGGGAATTCACCCCTCCACTTT. Translating it yields CASSLVRTGNSPLHF.

In this sample, this clone turned up once. The V and J genes are TRBV11-3 and TRBJ1-1, with D perhaps TRBD1 (6 bases). Per germline, CDR1 SGHNT and CDR2 YENEEA. The CDR3 has 18 residues. V was shortened by 0 bases and J by 0 bases, with 17 bases between the two germline ends. The CDR3 loop reads CASSLEGQFVTMNTEAFF. DNA for the CDR3: TGTGCCAGCAGCTTAGAAGGACAGTTTGTTACTATGAACACTGAAGCTTTCTTT.

The chain links TRBV15 to TRBJ2-3; TRBD2 matches at 7 bases. V was pared by 3 bases and J by 5 bases, with 8 bases of the junction left unmatched. The CDR3 has 15 amino acids. From germline, CDR1 is LNHNV and CDR2 YYDKDF (reference sequence). The CDR3 here is CATSSRTREVDTQYF. CDR3 nucleotide sequence: TGTGCCACCAGCAGCAGGACTAGGGAGGTAGATACGCAGTATTTT.

The chain combines TRBV6-6 with TRBJ1-5; the match to TRBD1 covers 7 bases. V lost 7 bases, J lost 2 bases, and 5 bases stayed unmatched. Germline-derived CDR1 and CDR2 are MNHNY and SVGAGI (reference sequence). This CDR3 is 14 amino acids long. CDR3 amino acids: CASTPTGGNQPQHF. As DNA, the CDR3 is TGTGCCAGCACCCCTACAGGGGGCAATCAGCCCCAGCATTTT.

The rearrangement links TRBV19 to TRBJ2-3; perhaps TRBD1 as D (6 bases). The CDR3 length is 15 residues. Germline V gene sequence: CDR1 LNHDA, CDR2 SQIVND (reference sequence). With 5 bases removed from V and 4 bases from J, the gap between germline ends came to 16 bases. CDR3 coding DNA: TGTGCCAGTAGTCCGAGATCAGGGGCCTCAGATACGCAGTATTTT. Its translation: CASSPRSGASDTQYF.